The 27 T cell receptor beta chains below were found in one sample sequenced in a study of human T cells and chemical hapten exposure. TCRdb reprocessed the RACE reads with MiXCR, giving one entry per CDR3 protein. The sample yields fewer than 40,000 distinct CDR3 sequences, roughly 5% seen once. Documented time point: healthy volunteer bleed at 6 weeks. Someone pulled total RNA out of unfractionated whole blood. Sequences were obtained from whole blood. These TCRs come from a human donor in good health. Some clones in this sample may be carry-over from other donors' samples.

This clonotype was seen only a few times. The chain employs TRBV7-2 and TRBJ2-3, with 13 positions matching TRBD2. The CDR3 loop spans 14 amino acids. Trimming took 10 bases from V and 3 from J; bases not matched to a gene: 4. Germline V lookup: CDR1 SGHTA, CDR2 FQGNSA. The CDR3 region has the DNA TGTGCCATCCGACTAGCGGGAGGTACAGATACGCAGTATTTT. It specifies CAIRLAGGTDTQYF.

This clonotype was counted between two and nine times. The chain employs TRBV29-1 and TRBJ2-3, with a tentative D call TRBD2 (5 bases). CDR3 length: 14 amino acids. Trimming removed 3 bases at V and 3 bases at J, with 13 bases between. Germline values: CDR1 SQVTM, CDR2 ANQGSEA. As DNA, the CDR3 is TGCAGCGTTGAGGCCGGGGTTCGGACAGATACGCAGTATTTT. This translates into CSVEAGVRTDTQYF.

There are a few counts of this clonotype. This chain joins TRBV18 and TRBJ1-1; D gene uncertain. CDR3 length: 15 amino acids. V was shortened by 3 bases and J by 1 base, with 12 bases between the two germline ends. The germline gives CDR1 KGHSH, CDR2 LQKENI. This CDR3 reads CASSPPGGTNTEAFF. CDR3 nucleotide sequence: TGTGCCAGCTCACCGCCGGGAGGAACGAACACTGAAGCTTTCTTT.

The rearrangement links TRBV6-1 to TRBJ2-5; 8 positions match TRBD1. Germline trimming cut 7 bases from V and 4 bases from J; bases unmatched to any gene: 8. This CDR3 has 14 amino acids. Germline CDR1 reads MNHNS; CDR2 reads SASEGT. The CDR3 DNA reads as TGTGCCAGCACGCCGGACAGGGCAAGAGAGACCCAGTACTTC. Its translation: CASTPDRARETQYF.

This sequence joins TRBV20-1 and TRBJ2-4; no firm D call. Germline lookup yields CDR1 DFQATT and CDR2 SNEGSKA (reference sequence). V was cut by 5 bases and J by 6 bases, with 14 bases left in between. The CDR3 consists of 13 residues. The CDR3 DNA follows: TGCAGTGCTCAAATTAGAAGGACAAACATTCAGTACTTC. Protein sequence: CSAQIRRTNIQYF.

This clonotype has a count of ten or more. The V call is TRBV7-2, the J call TRBJ1-4; no firm D call. The V and J ends lost 7 bases and 5 bases respectively, with 11 bases between them. This CDR3 region has 13 residues. Per germline, CDR1 SGHTA and CDR2 FQGNSA. For the CDR3, the DNA is TGTGCCAGCACCTCTCGCCCCAATGAAAAACTGTTTTTT. Translated, it gives CASTSRPNEKLFF.

The table lists this clonotype with many counts. This chain connects TRBV6-5 to TRBJ1-1, with 8 positions matching TRBD1. The V segment lost 5 bases and the J segment 5 bases; nucleotides outside the gene matches: 7. Looked up from germline, CDR1 is MNHEY and CDR2 is SVGAGI. The CDR3 runs to 14 residues. CDR3 residues: CASSTRTGKTEAFF. DNA of the CDR3: TGTGCCAGCAGTACCCGGACAGGGAAGACTGAAGCTTTCTTT.

This clonotype was detected a few times. The chain joins TRBV20-1 to TRBJ1-1; possibly TRBD1 for D (6 bases). This CDR3 region has 13 residues. Trimming left V 6 bases short and J 6 bases short, with 17 bases between. Germline V gene data show CDR1 as DFQATT and CDR2 as SNEGSKA (reference sequence). CDR3 residues: CSAPRRGASEAFF. CDR3 bases: TGCAGTGCCCCCAGGAGGGGGGCCTCTGAAGCTTTCTTT.

The chain has TRBV20-1 and TRBJ2-5; no definite D call. Trimming shortened V by 6 bases and J by 7 bases, and 12 bases separated the two germline ends. The CDR3 is 11 residues long. Germline V gene lookup returns CDR1 DFQATT and CDR2 SNEGSKA (reference sequence). Written as DNA, the CDR3 is TGCAGTGCCCGAATCGGTGGGACCCAGTACTTC. Protein product: CSARIGGTQYF.

The table lists this clonotype with many counts. The chain joins TRBV12-3 or TRBV12-4 to TRBJ2-3; no clear D. The CDR3 has 15 residues. V gave up 0 bases and J gave up 11 bases, with 18 bases separating them. CDR3 bases: TGTGCCAGCAGTTTAGCGCTCGTAGCCCAAAGTGTGCAGTATTTT. This translates into CASSLALVAQSVQYF.

This clonotype was counted at least ten times. The chain joins TRBV5-4 to TRBJ2-4; the D is unclear. Between the trimmed V and J ends, which lost 0 bases and 1 base, there was a span of 14 bases. Germline V CDR1 and CDR2: SGHNT, YYREEE (reference sequence). The CDR3 has 17 residues. The CDR3 loop is CASSLAVRGSAKNIQYF. CDR3 in DNA: TGTGCCAGCAGCTTGGCCGTTAGAGGATCCGCCAAAAACATTCAGTACTTC.

This clonotype turned up a few times. The chain joins TRBV20-1 to TRBJ2-2; the D gene is possibly TRBD2 (6 bases). Trimming left V 6 bases short and J 6 bases short, with 17 bases between. Germline V gives CDR1 DFQATT, CDR2 SNEGSKA (reference sequence). The CDR3 length is 14 residues. CDR3 protein: CSAQEASESGELFF. The CDR3 DNA is TGCAGTGCGCAGGAGGCTAGCGAGTCCGGGGAGCTGTTTTTT.

V gene TRBV7-2 combines with J gene TRBJ2-3; TRBD2 matches 8 bases. Per germline, CDR1 SGHTA and CDR2 FQGNSA. The CDR3 consists of 19 residues. V was pared by 1 base and J by 0 bases, with 12 bases of the junction left unmatched. The CDR3: CASSLGVRGGLPSTDTQYF. DNA of the CDR3: TGTGCCAGCAGCTTAGGGGTCCGCGGGGGGCTCCCTAGCACAGATACGCAGTATTTT.

This clonotype came up many times. This chain links TRBV4-2 with TRBJ2-4; 8 bases map to TRBD1. The junction had 4 bases not matched to a gene; V was cut back by 4 bases and J by 5 bases. Germline V gene lookup returns CDR1 LGHNA and CDR2 YNFKEQ. The CDR3 extends over 14 amino acids. CDR3 region: CASSPGQGQNIQYF. CDR3 nucleotides: TGTGCCAGCAGCCCTGGACAGGGTCAAAACATTCAGTACTTC.

This clonotype was counted ten times or more. This chain uses TRBV28 with TRBJ2-5, with D perhaps TRBD2 (5 bases). Trimming cost V 5 bases and J 7 bases, with 14 bases left between them. Looked up from germline, CDR1 is MDHEN and CDR2 is SYDVKM. The CDR3 is 13 amino acids. This chain's CDR3 is CASSARSSGTQYF. The CDR3, as DNA: TGTGCCAGCAGTGCCCGGTCGAGCGGGACCCAGTACTTC.

This clonotype occurred many times. This sequence joins TRBV10-3 and TRBJ2-1; TRBD1 aligns across 12 bases. This CDR3 has 14 amino acids. Germline-derived CDR1 and CDR2 are ENHRY and SYGVKD. V was pared by 6 bases and J by 6 bases, with 3 bases of the junction left unmatched. CDR3 bases: TGTGCCATCAGGGGACAGGGGGCCTTCAATGAGCAGTTCTTC. This encodes CAIRGQGAFNEQFF.

This clonotype was observed a few times. The chain carries TRBV30 and TRBJ1-1; unclear D gene. The V gene lost 0 bases and the J gene lost 3 bases, with 20 bases spanning the gap. The CDR3 has 17 residues. CDR1 is GTSNPN and CDR2 is SVGIG in the germline V gene (reference sequence). CDR3 amino acids: CAWSVRTPTWGDTEAFF. DNA for the CDR3: TGTGCCTGGAGTGTAAGGACCCCTACTTGGGGAGACACTGAAGCTTTCTTT. Variable domain in full (rest from reference TRBV30 and TRBJ1-1): SQTIHQWPATLVQPVGSPLSLECTVEGTSNPNLYWYRQAAGRGLQLLFYSVGIGQISSEVPQNLSASRPQDRQFILSSKKLLLSDSGFYLCAWSVRTPTWGDTEAFFGQGTRLTVV.

Ten or more counts support this clonotype. The chain uses TRBV29-1 and TRBJ2-3; 9 nucleotides agree with TRBD2. This CDR3 contains 14 residues. Germline loops: CDR1 SQVTM, CDR2 ANQGSEA. V shed 1 base, J shed 6 bases, and the junction held 5 bases outside the gene matches. CDR3 amino acids: CSVEGGRAADTQYF. The CDR3 DNA is TGCAGCGTTGAAGGCGGGAGGGCAGCCGATACGCAGTATTTT.

This clonotype was detected ten times or more. The gene calls are TRBV7-2 and TRBJ2-3; TRBD1 agrees at 9 bases. Germline V gene sequence: CDR1 SGHTA, CDR2 FQGNSA. With 5 bases clipped from V and 2 bases from J, the junction kept 5 bases outside the gene matches. CDR3 length equals 15 residues. The CDR3 here is CASSLDRGPTDTQYF. The CDR3 DNA reads TGTGCCAGCAGCCTGGACAGGGGCCCCACAGATACGCAGTATTTT.

There are many counts of this clonotype. The gene calls are TRBV20-1 and TRBJ2-7; 7 bases agree with TRBD1. The germline V gene has CDR1 DFQATT and CDR2 SNEGSKA (reference sequence). After removal of 3 bases from V and 2 bases from J, the junction contained 4 bases not matched to a gene. The CDR3 covers 13 residues. CDR3 bases: TGCAGTGCTAGGGACAGGTCAACCTACGAGCAGTACTTC. It codes for CSARDRSTYEQYF.

In its sample, this clonotype was seen many times. The chain employs TRBV5-1 and TRBJ1-1; no reliable D call. Trimming took 0 bases from V and 8 from J, leaving 11 bases between them. Germline CDR1 is SGHRS and CDR2 is YFSETQ. This CDR3 contains 13 residues. The CDR3 sequence: CASSLETPWEAFF. The CDR3 DNA reads TGCGCCAGCAGCTTGGAGACACCTTGGGAAGCTTTCTTT. The entire variable domain, with the rest obtained from reference TRBV5-1 and TRBJ1-1, is as follows: KAGVTQTPRYLIKTRGQQVTLSCSPISGHRSVSWYQQTPGQGLQFLFEYFSETQRNKGNFPGRFSGRQFSNSRSEMNVSTLELGDSALYLCASSLETPWEAFFGQGTRLTVV.

A few counts support this clonotype. The gene calls are TRBV28 and TRBJ1-1; 7 nucleotides match TRBD1. The CDR3 extends over 11 amino acids. CDR1 and CDR2 (germline): MDHEN, SYDVKM. V shed 2 bases, J shed 11 bases, and the junction held 2 bases outside the gene matches. CDR3 coding DNA: TGTGCCAGCAGTTTAACAGGGGTGGCTTTCTTT. Translating it yields CASSLTGVAFF.

Many counts were recorded for this clonotype. The chain uses TRBV5-1 and TRBJ2-6; unclear D gene. Trimming pared 4 bases from V and 2 bases from J, leaving 7 bases between. This CDR3 spans 14 amino acids. Per the germline V gene, CDR1 is SGHRS and CDR2 is YFSETQ. CDR3 residues: CASSHIAGANVLTF. CDR3 DNA sequence: TGCGCCAGCAGCCACATAGCTGGGGCCAACGTCCTGACTTTC.

The chain carries TRBV6-2 or TRBV6-3 and TRBJ1-2; D possibly corresponds to TRBD1 (6 bases). Germline CDR1 is MNHEY and CDR2 is SVGEGT. The CDR3 contains 16 residues. The V and J ends lost 4 bases and 1 base respectively, with 16 bases between them. CDR3 sequence: CASSWDPDRSNYGYTF. CDR3 nucleotides: TGTGCCAGCAGTTGGGATCCGGACAGAAGTAACTATGGCTACACCTTC.

At least ten counts were recorded for this clonotype. V is TRBV6-5 and J is TRBJ1-6; D is perhaps TRBD1 (5 bases). The CDR3 is 15 residues long. Trimming cost V 3 bases and J 7 bases, with 13 bases left between them. Germline V lookup: CDR1 MNHEY, CDR2 SVGAGI. CDR3 region: CASSYLGHRNSPLHF. In DNA, the CDR3 is TGTGCCAGCAGTTATCTCGGACACAGAAATTCACCCCTCCACTTT.

This clonotype occurred many times. V usage is TRBV25-1 and J usage is TRBJ2-2; D might be TRBD1 or TRBD2, each matching 7 bases. V lost 1 base and J 7 bases, leaving 19 bases between the germline ends. This CDR3 has 17 amino acids. Germline assignment: CDR1 MGHDK and CDR2 SYGVNS. The CDR3 reads CASSESGQGGEHGELFF. CDR3 nucleotides: TGTGCCAGCAGTGAATCCGGCCAGGGGGGGGAACACGGGGAGCTGTTTTTT.

In this sample, this clonotype turned up a few times. This chain connects TRBV29-1 to TRBJ2-3; unclear D gene. Trimming shortened V by 3 bases and J by 2 bases, and 9 bases separated the two germline ends. CDR1 is SQVTM, CDR2 ANQGSEA, per germline. The CDR3 totals 13 residues. CDR3 region: CSVDSRTTDTQYF. DNA of the CDR3: TGCAGCGTTGACAGCCGGACCACAGATACGCAGTATTTT.